Listed below are T cell receptor beta chains from one sample, sequenced in a study of Tregs in tolerant kidney transplant recipients. Sequencing was performed with immunoSEQ multiplex PCR; in TCRdb, only in-frame clones are kept and a portion is missing. The table has roughly 64,000 clones, 95% to 98% seen once. This specimen consisted of Tregs from blood, obtained before the transplant. These receptors all stem from a human donor who received a combined kidney and bone marrow transplant. The CDR3 runs from the conserved cysteine through the conserved F or W. The order of the fields is J gene, V gene, CDR3 protein.

TRBJ2-2 TRBV9 CASSVVRLAEKSNTGELFF
TRBJ2-7 TRBV29-1 CSVMGQGFMDEQYF
TRBJ1-4 TRBV4-1 CASSPGTAATNEKLFF
TRBJ1-2 TRBV30 CAWMGTGVGGYTF
TRBJ2-1 TRBV7-2 CASSLVIGESYEQFF
TRBJ1-2 TRBV7-2 CASSFSGDGYTF
TRBJ1-1 TRBV11-2 CASSLATGAMNTEAFF
TRBJ2-1 TRBV29-1 CSVSLEVYNEQFF
TRBJ2-7 TRBV4-1 CASSQDRRVSYEQYF
TRBJ2-7 TRBV7-2 CASSLNSGRWGYEQYF
TRBJ2-3 TRBV5-4 CASSLGSGLYSITDTQYF
TRBJ1-1 TRBV19 CASSYMIRGTEAFF
TRBJ2-7 TRBV4-3 CASSPGTLVVEQYF
TRBJ2-6 TRBV7-6 CASSRGQAGANVLTF
TRBJ2-1 TRBV10-3 CAIRGQGGNEQFF
TRBJ2-7 TRBV11-2 CASSFRRTVSTYEQYF
TRBJ1-2 TRBV7-9 CASSSKGDLGQGKTHGYTF
TRBJ2-5 TRBV6-1 CASSARTGRKTQYF
TRBJ2-1 TRBV4-2 CASSSSETGWAYEQFF
TRBJ2-7 TRBV4-2 CASSQGAGREQYF